This TCR beta chain came from a study of blood T cell repertoires in COVID-19. On the study more broadly: Sites across the United States, Italy and Spain contributed samples from acute and convalescent COVID-19.

In the study's own analysis: Reference gene primer amplification yielded estimated nucleated cell counts. Sequencing used immunoSEQ multiplex PCR; TCRdb keeps in-frame clones, though not all of them. V and J calls and clone size are given by that table; D and trimming were obtained from the DNA. Among roughly 40,000 clones listed, around 83% were seen once. This clone was counted a single time. The junction had 11 bases not matched to a gene; V was cut back by 5 bases and J by 11 bases. The CDR3 runs 13 residues. Sequenced input: peripheral blood. This rearrangement joins TRBV12-3 or TRBV12-4 to TRBJ1-1; the match to TRBD1 covers 7 bases. This clonotype was sampled from a man aged 65 to 79 with acute or convalescent COVID-19. For the CDR3, the DNA is TGTGCCAGCAGTCCGGGGACAGCCTCGGGGGCTTTCTTT. It encodes CASSPGTASGAFF.